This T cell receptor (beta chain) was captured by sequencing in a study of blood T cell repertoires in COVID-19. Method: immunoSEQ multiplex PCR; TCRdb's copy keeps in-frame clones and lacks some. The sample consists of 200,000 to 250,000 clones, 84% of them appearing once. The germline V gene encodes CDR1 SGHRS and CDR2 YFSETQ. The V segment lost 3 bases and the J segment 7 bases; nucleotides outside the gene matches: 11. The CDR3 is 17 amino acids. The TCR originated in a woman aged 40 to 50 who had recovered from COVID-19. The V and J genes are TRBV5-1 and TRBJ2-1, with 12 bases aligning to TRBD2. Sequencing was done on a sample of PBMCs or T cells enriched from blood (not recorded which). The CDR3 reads CASSSNRLAGARNEQFF. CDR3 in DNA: TGCGCCAGCAGCTCGAACAGACTAGCGGGAGCCAGGAATGAGCAGTTCTTC. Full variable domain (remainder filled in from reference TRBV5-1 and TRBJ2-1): KAGVTQTPRYLIKTRGQQVTLSCSPISGHRSVSWYQQTPGQGLQFLFEYFSETQRNKGNFPGRFSGRQFSNSRSEMNVSTLELGDSALYLCASSSNRLAGARNEQFFGPGTRLTVL.